What follows are 6 T cell receptor beta chains derived from one specimen sequenced in a study of cytomegalovirus exposure and HLA in healthy donors. Primers included in the PCR were 60 Vbeta and 13 Jbeta primers. Repertoires were generated with immunoSEQ multiplex PCR, while TCRdb's copy carries only in-frame clones and drops some. The sample has around 150,000 clones. Sequenced sample: PBMCs. The receptors originated from a man younger than 45 in good health and CMV-seronegative.

The CDR3 sequence is CASTLTGGVHEQYF. As DNA, the CDR3 is TGTGCCAGCACCCTAACAGGGGGCGTTCACGAGCAGTACTTC. The J gene is TRBJ2-7, the V gene TRBV28; TRBD1 agrees at 9 bases. The CDR3 runs 14 residues. V gave up 7 bases and J gave up 5 bases; unmatched junction bases: 9. Germline V gene sequence: CDR1 MDHEN, CDR2 SYDVKM.

The chain employs TRBV29-1 and TRBJ2-5; TRBD2 matches at 11 bases. This CDR3 has 13 amino acids. The ends lost 6 bases at V and 4 bases at J; junction bases unmatched: 4. Per the germline V gene, CDR1 is SQVTM and CDR2 is ANQGSEA. DNA of the CDR3: TGCAGCGTCGGCGGACTAGCGGGAGAGACCCAGTACTTC. As protein: CSVGGLAGETQYF.

The chain is built from TRBV6-1 and TRBJ1-1, with a tentative D call TRBD1 (6 bases). V shed 4 bases and J shed 10 bases, with 19 bases lying between them. CDR3 length: 14 amino acids. The V gene's germline CDR1 is MNHNS and CDR2 SASEGT. DNA for the CDR3: TGTGCCAGCAGTGCCATTATGGAAGTCAGGGGAGCTTTCTTT. This sequence encodes CASSAIMEVRGAFF.

This sequence joins TRBV19 and TRBJ2-3; 12 bases agree with TRBD2. The CDR3 spans 16 residues. With 5 bases clipped from V and 1 base from J, the junction kept 4 bases outside the gene matches. Germline V gene lookup returns CDR1 LNHDA and CDR2 SQIVND (reference sequence). Here the CDR3 reads CASSRLAGEGTDTQYF. In nucleotides, the CDR3 is TGTGCCAGTAGTCGACTAGCGGGAGAGGGCACAGATACGCAGTATTTT. Full variable domain (rest looked up from reference TRBV19 and TRBJ2-3): DGGITQSPKYLFRKEGQNVTLSCEQNLNHDAMYWYRQDPGQGLRLIYYSQIVNDFQKGDIAEGYSVSREKKESFPLTVTSAQKNPTAFYLCASSRLAGEGTDTQYFGPGTRLTVL.

This rearrangement joins TRBV6-5 to TRBJ1-1; no clear D. The germline V gene has CDR1 MNHEY and CDR2 SVGAGI. Trimming cost V 5 bases and J 1 base, with 8 bases left between them. The CDR3 runs 13 residues. CDR3 sequence: CASSLVWNTEAFF. The CDR3 region has the DNA TGTGCCAGCAGTCTCGTATGGAACACTGAAGCTTTCTTT.

This chain joins TRBV5-1 and TRBJ2-5, with TRBD2 identical over 13 bases. Losses at the gene ends were 0 bases for V and 3 bases for J; bases not matched to a gene: 5. CDR1 SGHRS and CDR2 YFSETQ come from the germline V gene. This CDR3 comprises 17 residues. The CDR3 here is CASSLALGLAGEETQYF. In DNA form, the CDR3 reads TGCGCCAGCAGCTTGGCCCTCGGACTAGCGGGAGAAGAGACCCAGTACTTC.